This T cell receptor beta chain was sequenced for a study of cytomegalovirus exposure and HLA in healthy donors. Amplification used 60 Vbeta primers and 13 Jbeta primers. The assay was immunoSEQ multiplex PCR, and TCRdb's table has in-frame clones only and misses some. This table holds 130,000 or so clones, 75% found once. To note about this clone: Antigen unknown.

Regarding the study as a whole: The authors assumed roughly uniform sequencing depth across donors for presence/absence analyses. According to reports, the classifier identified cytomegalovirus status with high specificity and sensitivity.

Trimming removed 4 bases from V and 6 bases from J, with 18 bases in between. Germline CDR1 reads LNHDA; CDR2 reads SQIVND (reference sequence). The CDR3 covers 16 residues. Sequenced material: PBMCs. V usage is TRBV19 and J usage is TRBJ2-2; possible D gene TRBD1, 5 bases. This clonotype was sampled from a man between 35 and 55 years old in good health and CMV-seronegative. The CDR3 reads CASSTPQGRMSGELFF. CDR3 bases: TGTGCCAGTAGTACCCCCCAGGGTAGAATGTCCGGGGAGCTGTTTTTT.